The present entry profiles one TCR beta chain with its context. Its antigen is not known. Germline CDR1 is SGHVS and CDR2 is FNYEAQ. The CDR3 consists of 14 residues. Trimming removed 6 bases from V and 7 bases from J, with 15 bases in between. The sample originates from a study of T cell responses to AZD1222 COVID-19 vaccine. Pooled in the analysis were second doses at about 4 or about 12 weeks. Study-level points and caveats: The peak T cell response came first, and repertoires were sampled only after it. Donors in the cohort were predominantly white British and more often female, and clonal diversity was possibly underestimated.

The protocol was immunoSEQ multiplex PCR, while the TCRdb copy is restricted to in-frame clones and leaves out a portion. Of more than 150,000 clones listed, around 90% are singletons. The specimen was peripheral blood, collected 28 days after the second AZD1222 dose. The chain combines TRBV7-6 with TRBJ1-4; no firm D call. This sequence was found in an adult who received the AZD1222 COVID-19 vaccine. The CDR3 region is CASSLEEVGEKLFF. DNA of the CDR3: TGTGCCAGCAGTCTCGAGGAGGTTGGTGAAAAACTGTTTTTT.